This T cell receptor beta chain derives from a study of cytomegalovirus exposure and HLA in healthy donors. Worth noting for this clone: Its antigen is not identified.

Use of 60 Vbeta and 13 Jbeta primers characterized the PCR. Assay used: immunoSEQ multiplex PCR; TCRdb lists only in-frame clones, some missing. The sample carries roughly 200,000 clones, about 13% recorded once. General study findings and limits: One variant, a missense change in DCLRE1C, was linked in a later analysis to TCR beta V- and J-gene trimming.

V lost 4 bases, J lost 4 bases, and 10 bases stayed unmatched. Germline loops: CDR1 SGHDT, CDR2 YYEEEE. The CDR3 is 16 residues long. Sequenced sample: PBMCs. This sequence originates from a man aged 50 or older in good health and CMV-seropositive. This rearrangement joins TRBV5-6 to TRBJ1-4; the match to TRBD1 covers 7 bases. CDR3 region: CASSPGTENFNEKLFF. The CDR3 bases are TGTGCCAGCAGCCCCGGGACAGAGAACTTTAATGAAAAACTGTTTTTT.